The rows below give T cell receptor beta chains drawn from one sample of a study of T cell changes during pregnancy in multiple sclerosis. TCRdb's copy holds only in-frame clones and misses some; the assay was immunoSEQ multiplex PCR. The table has fewer than 80,000 clones, over 80% seen once. The sequencing here drew on peripheral blood, taken in the third trimester of pregnancy. The receptors here all came from a female donor in good health, enrolled as a control in a pregnancy study. The CDR3 runs from the conserved cysteine through the conserved F or W. A D gene is named only where the DNA matches it firmly. A clone size is listed for some rows: how often the clone was seen (once, few, many), or a class if it is expanded.

D: TRBD2; size: .; V: TRBV10-1; J: TRBJ2-5; DNA: TGCGCCAGAGGGAAGGGACTAGCGGGCAAAGAGACCCAGTACTTC; CDR3: CARGKGLAGKETQYF
D: .; size: .; V: TRBV15; J: TRBJ2-5; DNA: TGTGCCACCAGCAGAGGGACAGCTCAAGAGACCCAGTACTTC; CDR3: CATSRGTAQETQYF
D: .; size: .; V: TRBV6-5; J: TRBJ1-3; DNA: TGTGCCAGCAGTGACAGTTACTCTGGAAACACCATATATTTT; CDR3: CASSDSYSGNTIYF
D: .; size: .; V: TRBV15; J: TRBJ2-7; DNA: TGTGCCACCAGCAGAGATCGAGGGGGCGAGCAGTACTTC; CDR3: CATSRDRGGEQYF
D: TRBD1; size: .; V: TRBV7-9; J: TRBJ1-5; DNA: TGTGCCAGCACCGGGACAGGCAATCAGCCCCAGCATTTT; CDR3: CASTGTGNQPQHF
D: .; size: .; V: TRBV30; J: TRBJ1-3; DNA: TGTGCCTGGCAGGGCAACTCTGGAAACACCATATATTTT; CDR3: CAWQGNSGNTIYF
D: TRBD1; size: .; V: TRBV5-6; J: TRBJ1-5; DNA: TGTGCCAGCAGCTTCGCCTATACAGGGGCTCAGCCCCAGCATTTT; CDR3: CASSFAYTGAQPQHF
D: .; size: .; V: TRBV18; J: TRBJ2-2; DNA: TGTGCCAGCTCACCAGGACTAACCAACACCGGGGAGCTGTTTTTT; CDR3: CASSPGLTNTGELFF
D: TRBD1; size: .; V: TRBV19; J: TRBJ1-1; DNA: TGTGCCAGAGGACAGGAGGGGATTGAAGCTTTCTTT; CDR3: CARGQEGIEAFF
D: TRBD1; size: .; V: TRBV7-9; J: TRBJ2-5; DNA: TGTGCCAGCAGCGACCGGGACAGGGTAAAGACCCAGTACTTC; CDR3: CASSDRDRVKTQYF
D: .; size: .; V: TRBV5-1; J: TRBJ2-5; DNA: TGCGCCAGCAGCCCCTCGGCAGGACAAGAGACCCAGTACTTC; CDR3: CASSPSAGQETQYF
D: TRBD1; size: .; V: TRBV5-4; J: TRBJ1-2; DNA: TGTGCCAGCAGCTTCTATCGGGACAGGGTAAACTATGGCTACACCTTC; CDR3: CASSFYRDRVNYGYTF
D: .; size: .; V: TRBV18; J: TRBJ1-1; DNA: TGTGCCAGCTCACCACCGCACGGTACTGAAGCTTTCTTT; CDR3: CASSPPHGTEAFF
D: TRBD2; size: .; V: TRBV19; J: TRBJ2-3; DNA: TGTGCCAGTAGTCGGGGACTAAGCACAGATACGCAGTATTTT; CDR3: CASSRGLSTDTQYF
D: TRBD2; size: .; V: TRBV10-3; J: TRBJ2-3; DNA: TGTGCCTCGGGGGGGGCTAGCACAGATACGCAGTATTTT; CDR3: CASGGASTDTQYF
D: TRBD2; size: .; V: TRBV7-2; J: TRBJ2-2; DNA: TGTGCCAGCAGCCTAGGACTAGCGGGGGCTCTGGGCTCCGGGGAGCTGTTTTTT; CDR3: CASSLGLAGALGSGELFF
D: .; size: .; V: TRBV2; J: TRBJ1-1; DNA: TGTGCCAGCAGGGCAGGGTCAAGGAACACTGAAGCTTTCTTT; CDR3: CASRAGSRNTEAFF
D: TRBD1; size: medium-sized; V: TRBV7-9; J: TRBJ1-5; DNA: TGTGCCAGCAGCCATGGACAGGTCTATAGCAATCAGCCCCAGCATTTT; CDR3: CASSHGQVYSNQPQHF
D: TRBD2; size: .; V: TRBV10-3; J: TRBJ2-1; DNA: TGTGCCATCAGTGAGTTAAAGACTAGCGGGAGCTTTAGTGAGCAGTTCTTC; CDR3: CAISELKTSGSFSEQFF
D: .; size: .; V: TRBV18; J: TRBJ2-1; DNA: TGTGCCAGCTCACCACCAGGAGACAGCCAGCAGTTCTTC; CDR3: CASSPPGDSQQFF
D: .; size: .; V: TRBV30; J: TRBJ2-7; DNA: TGTGCCTGGAGTATCGGATCGGGGAGCTCCTACGAGCAGTACTTC; CDR3: CAWSIGSGSSYEQYF
D: TRBD1; size: .; V: TRBV7-2; J: TRBJ2-3; DNA: TGTGCCAGCAGCTTAGAGGGGACAGGGGGAGATACGCAGTATTTT; CDR3: CASSLEGTGGDTQYF
D: .; size: .; V: TRBV28; J: TRBJ2-1; DNA: TGTGCCAGCAGTTTAAGCGGGACACCTTACAATGAGCAGTTCTTC; CDR3: CASSLSGTPYNEQFF
D: .; size: .; V: TRBV7-9; J: TRBJ1-5; DNA: TGTGCCAGCAGCTCGTTTTCCAATCAGCCCCAGCATTTT; CDR3: CASSSFSNQPQHF
D: TRBD1; size: .; V: TRBV5-1; J: TRBJ2-5; DNA: TGCGCCAGCAGCCCGGACAGGTCGAAGGTACAAGAGACCCAGTACTTC; CDR3: CASSPDRSKVQETQYF
D: TRBD2; size: .; V: TRBV7-3; J: TRBJ2-3; DNA: TGTGCCAGCAGCTTATCAGCGACTAGCGGGAGTTCCGCAGATACGCAGTATTTT; CDR3: CASSLSATSGSSADTQYF
D: TRBD2; size: .; V: TRBV15; J: TRBJ2-5; DNA: TGTGCCACCAGCTTGGGACTAGCCGAAGAGACCCAGTACTTC; CDR3: CATSLGLAEETQYF
D: TRBD2; size: .; V: TRBV10-2; J: TRBJ2-7; DNA: TGCGCCAGCATAGCGGGACTAAGCTACGAGCAGTACTTC; CDR3: CASIAGLSYEQYF
D: .; size: .; V: TRBV14; J: TRBJ1-2; DNA: TGTGCCAGCAGCCCGGGGGATACGGGCTACACCTTC; CDR3: CASSPGDTGYTF
D: TRBD1; size: .; V: TRBV19; J: TRBJ2-7; DNA: TGTGCCAGTAGTATTTATTCGGGACAGACCTCCTACGAGCAGTACTTC; CDR3: CASSIYSGQTSYEQYF
D: .; size: .; V: TRBV18; J: TRBJ2-7; DNA: TGTGCCAGCTCACCCGGACAGAACGAGCAGTACTTC; CDR3: CASSPGQNEQYF
D: .; size: .; V: TRBV25-1; J: TRBJ2-5; DNA: TGTGCCAGCAGAGCCGTTAGACTAGGTGCAGAGACCCAGTACTTC; CDR3: CASRAVRLGAETQYF
D: .; size: .; V: TRBV19; J: TRBJ1-5; DNA: TGTGCCAGTAGTATGTCGGGGTCGCGGGGCAGGGATCAGCCCCAGCATTTT; CDR3: CASSMSGSRGRDQPQHF
D: TRBD1; size: .; V: TRBV5-4; J: TRBJ1-2; DNA: TGTGCCAGCAGCTTACTATCGGACAGGGGGTTAAATGGCTACACCTTC; CDR3: CASSLLSDRGLNGYTF
D: .; size: .; V: TRBV30; J: TRBJ1-2; DNA: TGTGCCTGGAGAGCGTGGAGGGATACGGTGAAAACCTTC; CDR3: CAWRAWRDTVKTF
D: TRBD1; size: .; V: TRBV2; J: TRBJ2-2; DNA: TGTGCCCTATCCGGGACAGGGGCCACCGGGGAGCTGTTTTTT; CDR3: CALSGTGATGELFF
D: TRBD2; size: .; V: TRBV19; J: TRBJ2-1; DNA: TGTGCCACAAAGGGAGGGGATGACAATGAGCAGTTCTTC; CDR3: CATKGGDDNEQFF
D: TRBD2; size: .; V: TRBV12-5; J: TRBJ2-2; DNA: TGTGCTAGTGGTCCCGGAGGAGCGGGGGGCGGCGGGGAGCTGTTTTTT; CDR3: CASGPGGAGGGGELFF
D: .; size: .; V: TRBV7-7; J: TRBJ2-1; DNA: TGTGCTAGCAGCTTAGACCTAGCCCTCTACAATGAGCAGTTCTTC; CDR3: CASSLDLALYNEQFF
D: .; size: .; V: TRBV21-1; J: TRBJ1-2; DNA: TGTGCCAGCAGCAAGGGGGGGACCGGGTGGGGCTACACCTTC; CDR3: CASSKGGTGWGYTF
D: TRBD1; size: .; V: TRBV5-1; J: TRBJ1-3; DNA: TGCGCCAGCAGCTACCAGGGGGAGGCTGGAAACACCATATATTTT; CDR3: CASSYQGEAGNTIYF
D: .; size: .; V: TRBV11-1; J: TRBJ2-7; DNA: TGTGCCAGCAGCTTCACGAGCTCCTACGAGCAGTACTTC; CDR3: CASSFTSSYEQYF
D: .; size: .; V: TRBV5-5; J: TRBJ2-5; DNA: TGTGCCAGCAGCTTGGTTTTGGGGGCGGGAGAGACCCAGTACTTC; CDR3: CASSLVLGAGETQYF
D: TRBD2; size: .; V: TRBV5-4; J: TRBJ2-4; DNA: TGTGCCAGCAGGGTGAGCGGGAGAGGTTACGGCAAAAACATTCAGTACTTC; CDR3: CASRVSGRGYGKNIQYF
D: .; size: .; V: TRBV5-6; J: TRBJ1-4; DNA: TGTGCCAGCAGCTGGGGCAATGGGAATGAAAAACTGTTTTTT; CDR3: CASSWGNGNEKLFF
D: .; size: .; V: TRBV28; J: TRBJ2-7; DNA: TGTGCCAGCAGTCCGCGGGCCTACGAGCAGTACTTC; CDR3: CASSPRAYEQYF
D: .; size: once; V: TRBV4-2; J: TRBJ2-5; DNA: TGTGCCAGCAGCCAAGATTCTCAGGAAGAGACCCAGTACTTC; CDR3: CASSQDSQEETQYF
D: .; size: .; V: TRBV6-5; J: TRBJ1-1; DNA: TGTGCCAGCAGTTACTCGGGGGCGGACACTGAAGCTTTCTTT; CDR3: CASSYSGADTEAFF
D: .; size: once; V: TRBV7-2; J: TRBJ2-1; DNA: TGTGCCAGCAGATATTCGGACAATGAGCAGTTCTTC; CDR3: CASRYSDNEQFF
D: .; size: .; V: TRBV4-2; J: TRBJ1-3; DNA: TGTGCCAGCAGCCAAGATGGACAGATTCTTTTCTCTGGAAACACCATATATTTT; CDR3: CASSQDGQILFSGNTIYF
D: TRBD2; size: .; V: TRBV11-3; J: TRBJ2-2; DNA: TGTGCCAGCAGCTTAGGGGCGGGAGGGCCCGGGGAGCTGTTTTTT; CDR3: CASSLGAGGPGELFF
D: TRBD2; size: .; V: TRBV6-4; J: TRBJ2-4; DNA: TGTGCCAGCATTAAACTAGCGGGGGGGGATAAAAACATTCAGTACTTC; CDR3: CASIKLAGGDKNIQYF
D: .; size: .; V: TRBV30; J: TRBJ1-1; DNA: TGTGCCTGGAGTGTAAACAGGGACACTGAAGCTTTCTTT; CDR3: CAWSVNRDTEAFF
D: .; size: few; V: TRBV7-9; J: TRBJ1-1; DNA: TGTGCCAGCAGCTCTCAGGTAGAAGCTTTCTTT; CDR3: CASSSQVEAFF
D: .; size: .; V: TRBV7-3; J: TRBJ2-1; DNA: TGTGCCAGCAGCCAAACTAGAGGGCCCTACAATGAGCAGTTCTTC; CDR3: CASSQTRGPYNEQFF
D: .; size: .; V: TRBV30; J: TRBJ1-5; DNA: TGTGCCTGGGGCCGAAGAGGGTATAGCAATCAGCCCCAGCATTTT; CDR3: CAWGRRGYSNQPQHF
D: .; size: few; V: TRBV11-3; J: TRBJ2-3; DNA: TGTGCCAGCAGCACCGAGGGAGATACGCAGTATTTT; CDR3: CASSTEGDTQYF
D: TRBD1; size: .; V: TRBV19; J: TRBJ1-5; DNA: TGTGCCAGTAGTATAATACGAGGACAGGGAAAGACCCATCAGCCCCAGCATTTT; CDR3: CASSIIRGQGKTHQPQHF
D: TRBD2; size: .; V: TRBV7-9; J: TRBJ2-3; DNA: TGTGCCAGCAGCCCCCCCATGACTAGCGGGAGCACAGATACGCAGTATTTT; CDR3: CASSPPMTSGSTDTQYF
D: .; size: .; V: TRBV5-6; J: TRBJ1-2; DNA: TGTGCCAGCAGCTCGACCAGGGGCTTGGTCTATGGCTACACCTTC; CDR3: CASSSTRGLVYGYTF